This is a list of T cell receptor beta chains from one sample in a study of OX40 agonist ivuxolimab in advanced cancers. Profiled with immunoSEQ multiplex PCR; TCRdb holds only in-frame clones, not every one. This table holds roughly 80,000 clones, 84% found once. The sample here was CD4+ or CD8+ T cells sorted from blood, taken in a trial of the OX40 agonist ivuxolimab. All receptors derive from an adult with an advanced solid tumor such as melanoma, head and neck, liver or kidney cancer. CDR3s include the opening cysteine and the closing phenylalanine or tryptophan. A D gene is named only where the DNA matches it firmly. A clone size is listed for some rows: how often the clone was seen (once, few, many), or a class if it is expanded.

abundance,d_gene,j_gene,v_gene,CDR3aa,CDR3nt
-,-,TRBJ1-2,TRBV7-2,CASSLQGIGGYTF,TGTGCCAGCAGTTTACAGGGTATCGGTGGCTACACCTTC
-,-,TRBJ1-2,TRBV6-6,CASSNRPRLSVYGYTF,TGTGCCAGCAGTAATCGGCCGAGGTTATCCGTCTATGGCTACACCTTC
-,-,TRBJ1-1,TRBV10-3,CAISELMLNTEAFF,TGTGCCATCAGTGAGCTTATGTTGAACACTGAAGCTTTCTTT
-,TRBD2,TRBJ2-1,TRBV5-4,CASSGGGSVKGFF,TGTGCCAGCAGCGGGGGGGGGTCAGTAAAGGGGTTCTTC
-,-,TRBJ2-2,TRBV7-9,CASILAPSNTGELFF,TGTGCCAGCATCCTTGCCCCCTCGAACACCGGGGAGCTGTTTTTT
-,-,TRBJ2-7,TRBV28,CASSSWTDSYEQYF,TGTGCCAGCAGTTCCTGGACAGATTCCTACGAGCAGTACTTC
-,TRBD2,TRBJ2-2,TRBV9,CASSSRRAGGMNTGELFF,TGTGCCAGCAGCTCCCGACGAGCGGGGGGGATGAACACCGGGGAGCTGTTTTTT
-,-,TRBJ1-6,TRBV7-2,CASSGGRVGSPLHF,TGTGCCAGCAGCGGCGGCAGGGTAGGTTCACCCCTCCACTTT
few,TRBD1,TRBJ2-3,TRBV18,CASCIGQASSDTQYF,TGTGCCAGCTGCATAGGACAGGCCTCATCGGATACGCAGTATTTT
-,TRBD1,TRBJ1-5,TRBV5-1,CASSLDRGGNQPQHF,TGCGCCAGCAGCTTGGACAGGGGAGGCAATCAGCCCCAGCATTTT
-,TRBD2,TRBJ2-1,TRBV10-2,CASIDPGLAGSEQFF,TGCGCCAGCATCGACCCGGGACTAGCGGGGAGTGAGCAGTTCTTC
-,-,TRBJ1-1,TRBV6-5,CASGLGSRENTEAFF,TGTGCCAGCGGTCTTGGGTCTCGGGAGAACACTGAAGCTTTCTTT
-,-,TRBJ2-7,TRBV5-6,CASSPVGGYEQYF,TGTGCCAGCAGCCCAGTTGGGGGCTACGAGCAGTACTTC
-,TRBD2,TRBJ2-1,TRBV7-7,CASSAGTSGGYNEQFF,TGTGCCAGCAGCGCCGGGACTAGCGGGGGGTACAATGAGCAGTTCTTC
once,-,TRBJ1-1,TRBV2,CASSVSGSPVMNTEAFF,TGTGCCAGCAGTGTTTCTGGGTCCCCCGTCATGAACACTGAAGCTTTCTTT
-,TRBD1,TRBJ2-5,TRBV18,CASSPARGPGETQYF,TGTGCCAGCTCCCCCGCAAGGGGGCCTGGGGAGACCCAGTACTTC
-,TRBD2,TRBJ2-5,TRBV19,CASSMNGGNQETQYF,TGTGCCAGTAGTATGAACGGGGGGAACCAAGAGACCCAGTACTTC
few,-,TRBJ1-3,TRBV6-1,CASSEFPGAGNTIYF,TGTGCCAGCAGTGAATTCCCGGGGGCGGGAAACACCATATATTTT
-,TRBD1,TRBJ2-1,TRBV7-2,CASSLNLGRDSSYNEQFF,TGTGCCAGCAGCTTAAACCTCGGCAGGGACAGCTCCTACAATGAGCAGTTCTTC
-,-,TRBJ2-5,TRBV9,CASSVGFTIDQETQYF,TGCGCCAGCAGCGTCGGCTTTACAATAGACCAAGAGACCCAGTACTTC
-,-,TRBJ1-6,TRBV5-1,CASRTGTSSPLHF,TGCGCCAGCAGAACAGGCACCAGTTCACCCCTCCACTTT
-,-,TRBJ1-4,TRBV10-2,CASSEFTYEKLFF,TGCGCCAGCAGTGAGTTCACTTATGAAAAACTGTTTTTT
-,-,TRBJ1-2,TRBV18,CASSPPNTRESYGYTF,TGTGCCAGCTCACCACCGAATACGCGGGAATCCTATGGCTACACCTTC
once,-,TRBJ1-5,TRBV12-5,CASGLVKGTRDSNQPQHF,TGTGCTAGTGGTTTGGTCAAGGGAACCCGGGATAGCAATCAGCCCCAGCATTTT
-,-,TRBJ1-2,TRBV7-2,CASSLGGLSRGYTF,TGTGCCAGCAGCTTAGGAGGTTTATCGCGCGGCTACACCTTC
-,TRBD1,TRBJ1-5,TRBV2,CASQGAPAQPQHF,TGTGCCAGCCAGGGGGCCCCTGCGCAGCCCCAGCATTTT
-,-,TRBJ1-2,TRBV18,CASSPGGPYGYTF,TGTGCCAGCTCACCAGGGGGGCCCTATGGCTACACCTTC
-,TRBD1,TRBJ1-2,TRBV6-5,CASSPGGSLYDYTF,TGTGCCAGCAGTCCAGGGGGCAGCCTCTATGACTACACCTTC
once,TRBD1,TRBJ2-1,TRBV6-1,CASSEDVRGRVKFF,TGTGCCAGCAGTGAGGATGTCAGGGGGCGCGTAAAGTTCTTC
-,-,TRBJ2-2,TRBV5-4,CASSLVTDTGELFF,TGTGCCAGCAGCTTGGTAACAGACACCGGGGAGCTGTTTTTT
-,TRBD2,TRBJ2-3,TRBV14,CASSPRTSGYLLDTQYF,TGTGCCAGCAGCCCTAGGACTAGCGGTTACTTACTGGATACGCAGTATTTT
-,-,TRBJ2-7,TRBV18,CASSIGQPYSYEQYF,TGTGCCAGCTCAATCGGACAGCCCTACTCCTACGAGCAGTACTTC